This T cell receptor (beta chain) comes out of a study of T cells in Graves' hyperthyroidism and ophthalmopathy. The sample holds one count of this clonotype. TCR beta CDR3 region amplification was performed from RNA transcripts. The primer set for the first-round RT-PCR of the TCR CDR3 was HTBI. Using its own MiXCR run on the multiplex PCR reads, TCRdb lists one record per CDR3 protein. The sample has about 640,000 distinct CDR3 sequences; roughly 15% are singletons. Germline CDR1 KGHSH, CDR2 LQKENI. The V end was cut by 7 bases, the J end by 1 base, with 13 bases between. This CDR3 has 14 amino acids. Under 3 months was the duration of disease in ophthalmopathy patients, who also had a Clinical Activity Score of at least 3 and a NOSPECS grade of at least 4.

The clonotype comes from a woman aged 45-65 years with Graves' ophthalmopathy. The chain uses TRBV18 and TRBJ1-1, with a tentative D call TRBD1 (6 bases). Specimen: blood. CDR3 coding DNA: TGTGCCAGCTTAGCGACAGGATCGAACACTGAAGCTTTCTTT. Protein product: CASLATGSNTEAFF.